The 18 T cell receptor beta chains in this list originate from one sample, sequenced in a study of response to subunit inactivated influenza vaccine (dated by TCRdb to 2016 to 2019). The protocol used for the library was RT-PCR. Sequencing was performed on an Illumina HiSeq 2500. TCRdb trimmed public reads at Q25 via fastp, called clones via MiXCR and kept in-frame beta chains. All rows with the same CDR3 protein become a single entry with the most common DNA and genes. The sample table holds around 570,000 distinct CDR3 sequences, of which approximately 7.1% were seen once. 13% of the sample rests with the top ten. The material sequenced was PBMCs from blood, taken about 23 months after vaccination. The source is a man in his fifties or sixties who received an inactivated influenza vaccine. Donor details come from another sample of the same person, matched by shared clones.

This clonotype was detected many times. The J gene is TRBJ2-3, the V gene TRBV5-1; maybe TRBD1 (6 bases). This CDR3 is built from 16 residues. Germline loops: CDR1 SGHRS, CDR2 YFSETQ. The V and J ends lost 4 bases and 4 bases respectively, with 19 bases between them. The CDR3 DNA reads as TGCGCCAGCAGCGCAAACAGGGCGGCCGGGGCAGATACGCAGTATTTT. Residues: CASSANRAAGADTQYF.

In its sample, this clonotype was seen many times. The rearrangement uses TRBV28 and TRBJ2-1; 10 positions agree with TRBD2. Losses at the gene ends were 6 bases for V and 5 bases for J; bases not matched to a gene: 4. Germline V gene sequence: CDR1 MDHEN, CDR2 SYDVKM. The CDR3 length is 14 residues. The DNA of the CDR3 is TGTGCCAGCAGGTGGACTAGCGGTGACAATGAGCAGTTCTTC. It specifies CASRWTSGDNEQFF. The full variable domain, completed using reference TRBV28 and TRBJ2-1, is DVKVTQSSRYLVKRTGEKVFLECVQDMDHENMFWYRQDPGLGLRLIYFSYDVKMKEKGDIPEGYSVSREKKERFSLILESASTNQTSMYLCASRWTSGDNEQFFGPGTRLTVL.

At least ten counts were recorded for this clonotype. This chain connects TRBV5-1 to TRBJ2-7, with 9 bases that match TRBD1. This CDR3 contains 15 residues. The germline V gene encodes CDR1 SGHRS and CDR2 YFSETQ. V lost 5 bases to trimming and J lost 3 bases; unmatched junction nucleotides: 9. The CDR3 reads CASSFTGTGIYEQYF. The CDR3 DNA is TGCGCCAGCAGTTTCACCGGGACAGGGATCTACGAGCAGTACTTC.

This sequence joins TRBV5-1 and TRBJ1-1, with D maybe TRBD1 (5 bases). Germline V gene data show CDR1 as SGHRS and CDR2 as YFSETQ. The CDR3 totals 17 residues. V was trimmed by 1 base and J by 2 bases, leaving 18 bases between them. Here the CDR3 reads CASSLRLRDLPNTEAFF. DNA for the CDR3: TGCGCCAGCAGCTTGCGCCTCCGGGACTTACCTAACACTGAAGCTTTCTTT.

This clonotype has only a few counts. V gene TRBV15 combines with J gene TRBJ1-5; no firm D call. The CDR3 runs to 14 residues. Trimming left V 5 bases short and J 7 bases short, with 15 bases between. The V gene's germline CDR1 is LNHNV and CDR2 YYDKDF (reference sequence). The CDR3 loop is CATSPRGKIQPQHF. CDR3 in DNA: TGTGCCACCAGCCCCCGAGGAAAGATCCAGCCCCAGCATTTT.

In this sample, this clonotype turned up many times. V and J are TRBV4-1 and TRBJ2-1, with D hard to call. Trimming pared 4 bases from V and 3 bases from J, leaving 10 bases between. The CDR3 consists of 14 residues. The germline CDR1 and CDR2 sequences are MGHRA and YSYEKL. CDR3 bases: TGCGCCAGCAGCCGGGAACCCCTCTACAATGAGCAGTTCTTC. The encoded protein is CASSREPLYNEQFF.

This clonotype has a handful of counts. V is TRBV20-1 and J is TRBJ2-1; D not certain. This CDR3 region has 10 residues. V lost 1 base to trimming and J lost 11 bases, with 6 bases between them. The germline gives CDR1 DFQATT, CDR2 SNEGSKA (reference sequence). Written as DNA, the CDR3 is TGCAGTGCTAGAGTTGTAAAGCAGTTCTTC. It translates to CSARVVKQFF.

The chain carries TRBV3-1 and TRBJ2-1; D gene unclear. CDR3 size: 14 residues. The germline V and J ends were trimmed by 3 bases and 0 bases, with 6 bases remaining between them. Per the germline V gene, CDR1 is LGHDT and CDR2 is YNNKEL (reference sequence). The CDR3 region is CASSQTFSYNEQFF. DNA for the CDR3: TGTGCCAGCAGCCAGACATTCTCCTACAATGAGCAGTTCTTC.

This sequence joins TRBV12-3 or TRBV12-4 and TRBJ1-1; tentative D call: TRBD1 (6 bases). V was pared by 3 bases and J by 7 bases, with 9 bases between. The CDR3 covers 12 residues. The CDR3 DNA follows: TGTGCCAGCAGTTTTCAGGGGATTGAAGCTTTCTTT. This translates into CASSFQGIEAFF.

This clonotype was seen ten or more times. The chain joins TRBV20-1 to TRBJ2-6, with 8 bases lining up with TRBD1. Trimming removed 7 bases from V and 2 bases from J; junction bases left unmatched: 10. CDR3 length: 16 amino acids. Germline V lookup: CDR1 DFQATT, CDR2 SNEGSKA (reference sequence). The CDR3 spells CSVKGTGRPGANVLTF. In DNA form, the CDR3 reads TGCAGTGTCAAAGGGACAGGTCGTCCTGGGGCCAACGTCCTGACTTTC.

This clonotype has just a few counts. The chain recombines TRBV6-5 with TRBJ2-1; TRBD1 matches 7 bases. V gave up 4 bases and J gave up 9 bases; unmatched junction bases: 6. The CDR3 sequence is 13 residues long. Germline CDR1 is MNHEY and CDR2 is SVGAGI. The CDR3 nucleotides read TGTGCCAGCAGTTTGACAGGGAACCGTGAGCAGTTCTTC. It translates to CASSLTGNREQFF.

The sample holds many counts of this clonotype. The genes are TRBV7-8 and TRBJ2-5; weak D call: TRBD2 (6 bases). Germline values: CDR1 SGHVS, CDR2 FQNEAQ. V lost 5 bases and J lost 5, with 12 bases in between. The CDR3 is 13 amino acids. In nucleotides, the CDR3 is TGTGCCAGCAGCCTCGGGACTTCTGAGACCCAGTACTTC. Encoded protein: CASSLGTSETQYF.

The V call is TRBV20-1, the J call TRBJ2-3; 7 nucleotides line up with TRBD2. Germline V gives CDR1 DFQATT, CDR2 SNEGSKA (reference sequence). The CDR3 covers 16 residues. V gave up 3 bases and J gave up 4 bases; unmatched junction bases: 13. CDR3 sequence reads: CSASGRVRGDADTQYF. The CDR3 coding sequence is TGCAGTGCTAGTGGGCGAGTACGGGGGGACGCAGATACGCAGTATTTT.

This clonotype appeared a few times. The chain is built from TRBV5-1 and TRBJ2-1; 7 bases are a match to TRBD1. CDR3 length equals 16 residues. Per germline, CDR1 SGHRS and CDR2 YFSETQ. Trimming cost V 0 bases and J 0 bases; bases outside gene matches: 3. DNA for the CDR3: TGCGCCAGCAGCTTGGGAGGGGGCGCCTCCTACAATGAGCAGTTCTTC. As protein: CASSLGGGASYNEQFF.

The sample holds many counts of this clonotype. The chain combines TRBV12-3 or TRBV12-4 with TRBJ2-7, with unresolved D. The germline V and J ends were trimmed by 5 bases and 6 bases, with 11 bases remaining between them. This CDR3 is built from 12 residues. CDR3 coding DNA: TGTGCCAGCAGTCCAAGGGTCTCCGAGCAGTACTTC. Protein: CASSPRVSEQYF.

This clonotype has at least ten counts. V and J are TRBV20-1 and TRBJ2-1; D might be TRBD2 (5 bases). Germline V gives CDR1 DFQATT, CDR2 SNEGSKA (reference sequence). Trimming removed 5 bases from V and 0 bases from J, with 14 bases in between. There are 15 residues in the CDR3. CDR3 coding DNA: TGCAGTGCTCACCCCCCGGGGAGCTCCTACAATGAGCAGTTCTTC. Amino acid sequence: CSAHPPGSSYNEQFF.

The chain links TRBV10-1 to TRBJ2-7, with 11 positions matching TRBD1. CDR1 is WNHNN, CDR2 SYGVQD, per germline (reference sequence). The CDR3 is made up of 15 amino acids. V shed 3 bases, J shed 4 bases, and the junction held 5 bases outside the gene matches. DNA for the CDR3: TGCGCCAGCAGTGAAGACGGGACAGGGGGTTACGAGCAGTACTTC. It yields the protein CASSEDGTGGYEQYF.

The table lists this clonotype with many counts. This chain uses TRBV25-1 with TRBJ1-1; the D is unclear. The length of the CDR3 is 14 residues. Deletions cut 2 bases from V and 1 base from J, with 8 bases between. Germline CDR1 is MGHDK and CDR2 is SYGVNS. The DNA of the CDR3 is TGTGCCAGCAGTGAAACAACACGGAACACTGAAGCTTTCTTT. Translation: CASSETTRNTEAFF.